Below are 12 T cell receptor beta chains sequenced from a single sample in a study of cytomegalovirus exposure and HLA in healthy donors. The PCR contained 60 Vbeta and 13 Jbeta primers. This table comes from immunoSEQ multiplex PCR, and its TCRdb copy is limited to in-frame clones, with some not included. The table lists around 200,000 clones, roughly 79% of them singletons. The sequenced material came from PBMCs. The receptor source for this set is a woman in her 30s in good health and CMV-seropositive.

J is TRBJ1-2 and V is TRBV30; 7 positions match TRBD1. CDR1 and CDR2 from the germline V gene are GTSNPN and SVGIG (reference sequence). The CDR3 has 15 amino acids. Losses at the gene ends were 0 bases for V and 2 bases for J; bases not matched to a gene: 6. In DNA form, the CDR3 reads TGTGCCTGGAGTGTTTTTGGGACAGCGAACTATGGCTACACCTTC. Translation gives CAWSVFGTANYGYTF.

The chain links TRBV15 to TRBJ1-2, with D perhaps matching TRBD1 (5 bases). Germline V gives CDR1 LNHNV, CDR2 YYDKDF (reference sequence). This CDR3 is built from 14 residues. V was shortened by 0 bases and J by 4 bases, with 9 bases between the two germline ends. The CDR3 DNA reads TGTGCCACCAGCAGAGATTCAGGGTCCTATGGCTACACCTTC. This translates into CATSRDSGSYGYTF.

The chain combines TRBV9 with TRBJ2-7; 7 positions agree with TRBD1. Germline V gives CDR1 SGDLS, CDR2 YYNGEE. The V and J ends lost 4 bases and 5 bases, in that order; junction bases with no gene match: 6. This CDR3 comprises 13 residues. The DNA for the CDR3 is TGTGCCAGCAGCCCTACAGGGGACCACGAGCAGTACTTC. It is translated as CASSPTGDHEQYF.

This chain uses TRBV15 with TRBJ2-2; no clear D. The germline V gene encodes CDR1 LNHNV and CDR2 YYDKDF (reference sequence). The CDR3 is made up of 14 amino acids. Between the trimmed V and J ends, which lost 5 bases and 0 bases, there was a span of 7 bases. DNA of the CDR3: TGTGCCACCAGCTGGGCTGCGAACACCGGGGAGCTGTTTTTT. This codes for CATSWAANTGELFF.

This clone has more than one count but fewer than ten. The chain recombines TRBV28 with TRBJ1-1; TRBD1 is a possible D gene (5 bases). Trimming shortened V by 8 bases and J by 0 bases, and 19 bases separated the two germline ends. Germline lookup yields CDR1 MDHEN and CDR2 SYDVKM. The CDR3 consists of 16 residues. The CDR3 here is CASGAGGGLVNTEAFF. CDR3 nucleotide sequence: TGTGCCAGCGGGGCAGGCGGCGGATTAGTGAACACTGAAGCTTTCTTT.

This chain uses TRBV18 with TRBJ2-2; 8 bases agree with TRBD2. Looked up from germline, CDR1 is KGHSH and CDR2 is LQKENI. This CDR3 has 14 amino acids. The V segment lost 4 bases and the J segment 5 bases; nucleotides outside the gene matches: 3. CDR3 sequence reads: CASSRTGGTGELFF. The CDR3 DNA reads as TGTGCCAGCTCACGGACGGGAGGGACCGGGGAGCTGTTTTTT. Complete variable domain (other parts from reference TRBV18 and TRBJ2-2): NAGVMQNPRHLVRRRGQEARLRCSPMKGHSHVYWYRQLPEEGLKFMVYLQKENIIDESGMPKERFSAEFPKEGPSILRIQQVVRGDSAAYFCASSRTGGTGELFFGEGSRLTVL.

Here the CDR3 DNA reads TGCGCCAGCAGCTTGGAGGGCGGGGGAGATACGCAGTATTTT. This sequence encodes CASSLEGGGDTQYF. The V gene is TRBV5-1, the J gene TRBJ2-3; 7 bases match TRBD2. This CDR3 has 14 residues. CDR1 SGHRS and CDR2 YFSETQ come from the germline V gene. With V trimmed by 0 bases and J by 5 bases, 3 bases remained unmatched.

The V call is TRBV29-1, the J call TRBJ1-2, with D possibly being TRBD1 (5 bases). V gave up 4 bases and J gave up 1 base, with 19 bases separating them. CDR1 and CDR2 from the germline V gene are SQVTM and ANQGSEA. The CDR3 is 16 residues long. The CDR3 loop is CSVAPRPGGGNYGYTF. CDR3 coding DNA: TGCAGCGTTGCCCCAAGGCCCGGGGGAGGTAACTATGGCTACACCTTC.

The V and J genes are TRBV7-2 and TRBJ1-3; 7 positions agree with TRBD1. The CDR3 sequence is 16 residues long. V trimming: 3 bases; J trimming: 0 bases; junction bases outside the gene matches: 5. Germline V gene lookup returns CDR1 SGHTA and CDR2 FQGNSA. CDR3 nucleotides: TGTGCCAGCAGCTTTTACAGGGGCCTCTCTGGAAACACCATATATTTT. The encoded protein is CASSFYRGLSGNTIYF.

The rearrangement links TRBV6-5 to TRBJ1-2; TRBD1 aligns across 7 bases. Looked up from germline, CDR1 is MNHEY and CDR2 is SVGAGI. J was trimmed by 0 bases and V by 10 bases; bases with no gene match: 8. The CDR3 loop spans 14 amino acids. The CDR3 DNA reads TGTGCCACCGAACGGGACAGCCCTAACTATGGCTACACCTTC. Its translation is CATERDSPNYGYTF.

This chain links TRBV7-6 with TRBJ2-7; 13 bases agree with TRBD2. CDR1 and CDR2 from the germline V gene are SGHVS and FNYEAQ. The V segment lost 0 bases and the J segment 1 base; nucleotides outside the gene matches: 6. The CDR3 has 18 residues. CDR3 nucleotides: TGTGCCAGCAGCTTAGCCGGAATGGGACTAGCGGGATCCTACGAGCAGTACTTC. It encodes CASSLAGMGLAGSYEQYF.

The chain employs TRBV28 and TRBJ1-1, with 8 positions matching TRBD1. Germline lookup yields CDR1 MDHEN and CDR2 SYDVKM. V shed 5 bases and J 4 bases; nucleotides not matched to a gene: 9. The CDR3 covers 15 residues. CDR3 residues: CASSPGQGRSTEAFF. CDR3 nucleotides: TGTGCCAGCAGTCCCGGACAGGGCAGAAGCACTGAAGCTTTCTTT.